This T cell receptor beta chain was captured in a study of cytomegalovirus exposure and HLA in healthy donors. The study, taken as a whole, reports: It was confirmed in vitro that a few of the CMV-associated chains were specific for CMV antigens.

In this sample, this clone turned up a few times. Antigen specificity is unknown. The PCR ran on 60 Vbeta and 13 Jbeta primers. Profiling relied on immunoSEQ multiplex PCR, and the TCRdb table lists in-frame clones only, not all of them. The table lists 200,000 to 250,000 clones, about 83% of them singletons, with just over 1.4% in the top ten. This TCR was recovered from a girl aged 5-17 years in good health and CMV-seronegative. Sequenced material: PBMCs.

CDR3 sequence (DNA): TGTGCCAGCATGAGATTAGCTACCTCTGGAAGGGAGCAGTTCTTC. Residues: CASMRLATSGREQFF. V gene TRBV2 combines with J gene TRBJ2-1; D is undetermined. This CDR3 spans 15 amino acids. Trimming took 7 bases from V and 10 from J, leaving 23 bases between them. Germline V gene sequence: CDR1 SNHLY, CDR2 FYNNEI. The whole variable domain, remainder taken from reference TRBV2 and TRBJ2-1, is EPEVTQTPSHQVTQMGQEVILRCVPISNHLYFYWYRQILGQKVEFLVSFYNNEISEKSEIFDDQFSVERPDGSNFTLKIRSTKLEDSAMYFCASMRLATSGREQFFGPGTRLTVL.